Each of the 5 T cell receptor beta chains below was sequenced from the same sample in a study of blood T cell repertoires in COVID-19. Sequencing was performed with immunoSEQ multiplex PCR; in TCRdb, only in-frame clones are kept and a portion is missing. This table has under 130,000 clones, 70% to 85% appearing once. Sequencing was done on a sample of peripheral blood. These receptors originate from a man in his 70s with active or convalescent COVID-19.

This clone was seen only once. For the CDR3, the DNA is TGTGCCAGCTCACCGACAGGGACCAACACCGGGGAGCTGTTTTTT. Protein product: CASSPTGTNTGELFF. The chain uses TRBV18 and TRBJ2-2; TRBD1 aligns across 7 bases. Germline CDR1 is KGHSH and CDR2 is LQKENI. The CDR3 sequence is 15 residues long. V was pared by 3 bases and J by 2 bases, with 3 bases of the junction left unmatched.

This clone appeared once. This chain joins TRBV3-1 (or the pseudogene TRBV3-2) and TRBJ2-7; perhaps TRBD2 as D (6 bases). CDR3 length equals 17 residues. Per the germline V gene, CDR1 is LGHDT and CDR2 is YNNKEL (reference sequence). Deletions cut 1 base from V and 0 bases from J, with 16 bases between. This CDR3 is CASSQGDWLGGSYEQYF. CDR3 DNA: TGTGCCAGCAGCCAAGGGGACTGGCTCGGTGGCTCCTACGAGCAGTACTTC.

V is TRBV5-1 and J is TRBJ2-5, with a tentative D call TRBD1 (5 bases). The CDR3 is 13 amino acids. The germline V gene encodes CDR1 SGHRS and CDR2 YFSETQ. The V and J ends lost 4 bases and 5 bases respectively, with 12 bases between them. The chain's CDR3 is CASSQGSGETQYF. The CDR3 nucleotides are TGCGCCAGCAGCCAAGGATCAGGGGAGACCCAGTACTTC.

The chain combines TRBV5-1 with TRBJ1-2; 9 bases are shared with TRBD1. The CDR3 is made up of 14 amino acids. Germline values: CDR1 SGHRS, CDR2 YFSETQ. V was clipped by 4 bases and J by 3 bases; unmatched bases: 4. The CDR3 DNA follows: TGCGCCAGCAGCGGTGGACAGGGGTACTATGGCTACACCTTC. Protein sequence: CASSGGQGYYGYTF. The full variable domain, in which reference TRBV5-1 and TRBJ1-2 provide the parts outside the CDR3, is KAGVTQTPRYLIKTRGQQVTLSCSPISGHRSVSWYQQTPGQGLQFLFEYFSETQRNKGNFPGRFSGRQFSNSRSEMNVSTLELGDSALYLCASSGGQGYYGYTFGSGTRLTVV.

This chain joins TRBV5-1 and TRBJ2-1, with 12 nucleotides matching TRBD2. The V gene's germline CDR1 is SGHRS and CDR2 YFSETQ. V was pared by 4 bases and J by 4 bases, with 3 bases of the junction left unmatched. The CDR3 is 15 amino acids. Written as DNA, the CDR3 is TGCGCCAGCAGCCTAGCGGGAGGGAATTACAATGAGCAGTTCTTC. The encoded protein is CASSLAGGNYNEQFF.